Listed here is a single T cell receptor beta chain. Original processing methods: Reference gene primers were amplified, and this amplification served to estimate nucleated cell counts. Sequencing used immunoSEQ multiplex PCR; TCRdb keeps in-frame clones, though not all of them. That table supplies the V and J calls and clone size; D and trimming were determined from the DNA. The sample lists roughly 250,000 clones; under 85% were seen once. These data belong to a study of blood T cell repertoires in COVID-19. Study as a whole: Material from acute and convalescent COVID-19 was sourced from the United States, Italy and Spain. T cells, B-cell-depleted T cells, or PBMCs provided the cDNA or gDNA that served as material.

The TCR comes from a woman aged 40 to 55 with active or convalescent COVID-19. Material: peripheral blood.

CDR3 DNA: TGTGCCAGTAGTATGTATGTCCGGGGAAGTGGAAACACCATATATTTT. The encoded protein is CASSMYVRGSGNTIYF. This chain uses TRBV19 with TRBJ1-3; no clear D. The CDR3 runs 16 residues. V lost 3 bases, J lost 3 bases, and 15 bases lay in between. CDR1 is LNHDA, CDR2 SQIVND, per germline (reference sequence).